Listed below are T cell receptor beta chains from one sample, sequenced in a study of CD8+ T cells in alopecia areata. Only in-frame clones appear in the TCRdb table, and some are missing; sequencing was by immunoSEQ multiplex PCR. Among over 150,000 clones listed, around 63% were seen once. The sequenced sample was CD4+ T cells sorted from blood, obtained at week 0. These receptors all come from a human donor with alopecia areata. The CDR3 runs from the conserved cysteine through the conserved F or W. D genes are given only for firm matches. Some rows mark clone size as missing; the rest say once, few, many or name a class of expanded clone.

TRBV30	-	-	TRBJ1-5	TGTGCCTGGAGTGTAACAGGGCGCTACAATCAGCCCCAGCATTTT	CAWSVTGRYNQPQHF
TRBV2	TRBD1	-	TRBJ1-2	TGTGCCAGCAGTGACCAGGGGGCCAAAGGCTACACCTTC	CASSDQGAKGYTF
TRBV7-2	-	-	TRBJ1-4	TGTGCCAGCAGCTTAGTACGTGGTGAAAAACTGTTTTTT	CASSLVRGEKLFF
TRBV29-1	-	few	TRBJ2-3	TGCAGCGTTGAAGGGTACCCAGATACGCAGTATTTT	CSVEGYPDTQYF
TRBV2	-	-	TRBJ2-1	TGTGCCAGCAGTCCGCCCCCCATGGGGGCCCATGAGCAGTTCTTC	CASSPPPMGAHEQFF
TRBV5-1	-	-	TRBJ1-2	TGCGCCAGCAGCCGGGGGCTCCAGGGAACTAACTATGGCTACACCTTC	CASSRGLQGTNYGYTF
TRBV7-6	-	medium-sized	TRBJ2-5	TGTGCCAGCAGCTTAGCGAGGACCGGCGGGGAGACCCAGTACTTC	CASSLARTGGETQYF
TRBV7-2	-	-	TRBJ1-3	TGTGCCAGCAGCTTAGACAGGGCTGGAAACACCATATATTTT	CASSLDRAGNTIYF
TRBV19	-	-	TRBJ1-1	TGTGCCAGTAATCAGTACAGGGATGAAGCTTTCTTT	CASNQYRDEAFF
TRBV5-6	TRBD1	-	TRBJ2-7	TGTGCCAGCACTATACAGGGGGCGCCCTACGAGCAGTACTTC	CASTIQGAPYEQYF
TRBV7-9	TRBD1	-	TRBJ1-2	TGTGCCAGCAGCGGCGGGACAGCTCGAGGCTACACCTTC	CASSGGTARGYTF
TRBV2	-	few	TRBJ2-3	TGTGCCAGCAGCCCTGGGCTCCCGCGAGAATATACGCAGTATTTT	CASSPGLPREYTQYF
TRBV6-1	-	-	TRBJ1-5	TGTGCCAGCAGTGAAGCGGCAGGGGTCAAAAGCAATCAGCCCCAGCATTTT	CASSEAAGVKSNQPQHF
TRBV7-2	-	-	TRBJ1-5	TGTGCCAGCAGCTTTAGTCTCAATCAGCCCCAGCATTTT	CASSFSLNQPQHF
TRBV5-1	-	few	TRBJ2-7	TGCGCCAGCAGCGAACAGGGTTACGAGCAGTACTTC	CASSEQGYEQYF
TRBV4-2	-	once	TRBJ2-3	TGTGCCAGCAGCCAAGAAGCTAGGAGGGGCACAGATACGCAGTATTTT	CASSQEARRGTDTQYF
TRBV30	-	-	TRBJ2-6	TGTGCCTGGAGCGGGTCTGGGGCCAACGTCCTGACTTTC	CAWSGSGANVLTF
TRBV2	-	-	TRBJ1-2	TGTGCCAGCAGTCGCGCCCAAACAGGGCGGGATGCCTATGGCTACACCTTC	CASSRAQTGRDAYGYTF
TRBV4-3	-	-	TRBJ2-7	TGCGCCAGCAGCCAAGGGGTAGGGGGCGAGCAGTACTTC	CASSQGVGGEQYF
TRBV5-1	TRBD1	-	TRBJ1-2	TGCGCCAGCACCCCGGGACAGGGGTTGAGAAGGGTCGGCTACACCTTC	CASTPGQGLRRVGYTF
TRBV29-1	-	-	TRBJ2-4	TGCAGCGTTGCCCCGCTTAGGACAGACCGGGGGGACATTCAGTACTTC	CSVAPLRTDRGDIQYF
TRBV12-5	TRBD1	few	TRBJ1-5	TGTGCTAGTGCCCCGGGACAGGGTAAGAATCAGCCCCAGCATTTT	CASAPGQGKNQPQHF
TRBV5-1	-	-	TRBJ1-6	TGCGCCAGCAGCTTGGACGGGAATTCACCCCTCCACTTT	CASSLDGNSPLHF
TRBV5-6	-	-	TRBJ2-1	TGTGCCAGCAGCCGGAACCGGCTAGGGGAGCAGTTCTTC	CASSRNRLGEQFF
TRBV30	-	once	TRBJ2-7	TGTGCCTGGAGTTATGGTTTTGTGACGCCCCAAGGTAGCGAGCAGTACTTC	CAWSYGFVTPQGSEQYF
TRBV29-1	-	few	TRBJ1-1	TGCAGCGTTGTAAGGCAGAACATGAACACTGAAGCTTTCTTT	CSVVRQNMNTEAFF
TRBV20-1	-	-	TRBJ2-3	TGCAGTGAGGGGGGCACAGATACGCAGTATTTT	CSEGGTDTQYF
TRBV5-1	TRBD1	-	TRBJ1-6	TGCGCCAGCAGCTTCAGACAGGGGGGGGATTCACCCCTCCACTTT	CASSFRQGGDSPLHF
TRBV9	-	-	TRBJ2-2	TGTGCCAGCAGCGTAGTAACATCCGCGAACACCGGGGAGCTGTTTTTT	CASSVVTSANTGELFF
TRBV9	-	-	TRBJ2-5	TGTGCCAGCAGCGTGAGGGGTGCGGCGGAGACCCAGTACTTC	CASSVRGAAETQYF
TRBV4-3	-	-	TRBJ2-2	TGCGCCAGCAGCCAGATGGTCACCTCGGGGAGCGGGGAGCTGTTTTTT	CASSQMVTSGSGELFF
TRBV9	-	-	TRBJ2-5	TGTGCCAGCAGCGTAGCTGGGCATTTACAAGAGACCCAGTACTTC	CASSVAGHLQETQYF
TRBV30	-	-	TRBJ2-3	TGTGCCTGGAGTGAATTACAGAGCACAGATACGCAGTATTTT	CAWSELQSTDTQYF
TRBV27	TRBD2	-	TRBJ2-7	TGTGCCAGCAGCTTAGCGGGGGGGCCGTACGAGCAGTACTTC	CASSLAGGPYEQYF
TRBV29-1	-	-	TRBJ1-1	TGCAGCGCTGGGACTGACGAAGCTTTCTTT	CSAGTDEAFF
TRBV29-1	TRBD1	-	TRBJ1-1	TGCAGCGCCCGCCGAGGGACAGTTGAAGCTTTCTTT	CSARRGTVEAFF
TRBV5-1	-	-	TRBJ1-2	TGCGCCAGCAGCTTGAGAACTACTACCGGGACTAACTATGGCTACACCTTC	CASSLRTTTGTNYGYTF
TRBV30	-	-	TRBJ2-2	TGTGCCTTCGGACAGCTAAACACCGGGGAGCTGTTTTTT	CAFGQLNTGELFF
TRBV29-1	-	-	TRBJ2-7	TGCAGCGTTGCCACTGGCGGGGTCTCTCCGCAGTACTTC	CSVATGGVSPQYF
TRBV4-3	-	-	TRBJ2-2	TGCGCCAGCAGCCCATCGGCTCAGGGAACCCTCGCCGGGGAGCTGTTTTTT	CASSPSAQGTLAGELFF
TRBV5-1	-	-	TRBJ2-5	TGCGCCAGCAGCATTGGGACGCCTCCCAGGGAGACCCAGTACTTC	CASSIGTPPRETQYF
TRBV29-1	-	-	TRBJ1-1	TGCAGCGTTGGCCCGGGGCAGCGTACTGAAGCTTTCTTT	CSVGPGQRTEAFF